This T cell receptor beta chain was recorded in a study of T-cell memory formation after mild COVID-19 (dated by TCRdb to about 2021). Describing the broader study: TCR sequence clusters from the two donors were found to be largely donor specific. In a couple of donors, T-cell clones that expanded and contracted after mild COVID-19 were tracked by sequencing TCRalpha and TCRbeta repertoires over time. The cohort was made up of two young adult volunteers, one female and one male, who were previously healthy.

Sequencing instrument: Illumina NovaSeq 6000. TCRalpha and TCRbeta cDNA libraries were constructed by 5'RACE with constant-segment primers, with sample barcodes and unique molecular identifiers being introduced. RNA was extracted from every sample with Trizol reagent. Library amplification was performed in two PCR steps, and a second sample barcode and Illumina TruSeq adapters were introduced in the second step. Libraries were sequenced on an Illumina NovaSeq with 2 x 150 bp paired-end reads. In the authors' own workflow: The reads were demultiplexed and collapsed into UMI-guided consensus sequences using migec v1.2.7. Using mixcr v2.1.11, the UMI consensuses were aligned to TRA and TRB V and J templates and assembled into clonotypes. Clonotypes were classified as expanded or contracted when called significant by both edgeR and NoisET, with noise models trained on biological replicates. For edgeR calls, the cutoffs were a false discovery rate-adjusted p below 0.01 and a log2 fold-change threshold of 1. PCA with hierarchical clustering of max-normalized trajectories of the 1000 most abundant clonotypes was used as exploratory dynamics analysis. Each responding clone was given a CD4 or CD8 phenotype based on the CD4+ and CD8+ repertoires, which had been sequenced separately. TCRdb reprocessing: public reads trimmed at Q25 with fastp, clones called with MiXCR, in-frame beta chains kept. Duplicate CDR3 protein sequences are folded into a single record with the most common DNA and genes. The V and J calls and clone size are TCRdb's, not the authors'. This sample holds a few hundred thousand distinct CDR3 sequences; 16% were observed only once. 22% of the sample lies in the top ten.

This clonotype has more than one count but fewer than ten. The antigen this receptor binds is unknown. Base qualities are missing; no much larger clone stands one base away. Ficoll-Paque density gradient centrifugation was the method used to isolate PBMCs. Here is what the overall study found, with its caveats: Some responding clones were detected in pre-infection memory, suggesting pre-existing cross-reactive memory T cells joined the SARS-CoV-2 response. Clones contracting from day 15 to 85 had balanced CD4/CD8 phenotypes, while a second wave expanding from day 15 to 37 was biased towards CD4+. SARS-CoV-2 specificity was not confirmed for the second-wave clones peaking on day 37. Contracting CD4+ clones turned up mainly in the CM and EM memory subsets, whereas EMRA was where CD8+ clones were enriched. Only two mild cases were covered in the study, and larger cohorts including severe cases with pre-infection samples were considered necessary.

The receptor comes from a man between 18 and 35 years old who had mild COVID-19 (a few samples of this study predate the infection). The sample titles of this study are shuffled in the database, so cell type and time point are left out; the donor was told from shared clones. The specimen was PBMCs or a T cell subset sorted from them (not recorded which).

The encoded CDR3 is CASSGDMVGPQHF. The DNA is TGTGCCAGCAGCGGGGACATGGTGGGGCCCCAGCATTTT. This chain is built from TRBV12-3 or TRBV12-4 and TRBJ1-5; 6 matching bases give a weak D call of TRBD1. V lost 6 bases and J lost 9 bases; the stretch between them is 15 bases long. Reading from cysteine to phenylalanine, the CDR3 counts 13 amino acids. The DNA shown is the 39-base CDR3, in frame from base 1.